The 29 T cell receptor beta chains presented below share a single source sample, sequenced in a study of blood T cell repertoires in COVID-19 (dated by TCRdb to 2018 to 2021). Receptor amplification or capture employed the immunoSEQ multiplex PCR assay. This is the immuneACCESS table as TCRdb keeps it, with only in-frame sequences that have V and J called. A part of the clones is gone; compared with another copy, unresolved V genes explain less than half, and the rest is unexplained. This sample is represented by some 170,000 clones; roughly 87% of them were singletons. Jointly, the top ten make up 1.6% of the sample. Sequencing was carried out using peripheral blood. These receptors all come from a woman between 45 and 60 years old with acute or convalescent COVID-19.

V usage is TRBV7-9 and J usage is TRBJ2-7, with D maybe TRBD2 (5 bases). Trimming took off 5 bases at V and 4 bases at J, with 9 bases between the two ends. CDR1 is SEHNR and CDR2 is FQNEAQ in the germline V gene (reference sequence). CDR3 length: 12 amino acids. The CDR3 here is CASSRTFYEQYF. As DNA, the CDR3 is TGTGCCAGCAGCCGGACTTTTTACGAGCAGTACTTC.

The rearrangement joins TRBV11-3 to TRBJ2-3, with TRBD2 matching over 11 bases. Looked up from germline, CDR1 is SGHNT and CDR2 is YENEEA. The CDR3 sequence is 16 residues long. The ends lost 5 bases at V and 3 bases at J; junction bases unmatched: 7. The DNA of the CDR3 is TGTGCCAGCAGCAAACGGACTAGCGGGCGAACAGATACGCAGTATTTT. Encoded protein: CASSKRTSGRTDTQYF. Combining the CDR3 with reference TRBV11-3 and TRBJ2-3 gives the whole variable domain EAGVVQSPRYKIIEKKQPVAFWCNPISGHNTLYWYLQNLGQGPELLIRYENEEAVDDSQLPKDRFSAERLKGVDSTLKIQPAELGDSAVYLCASSKRTSGRTDTQYFGPGTRLTVL.

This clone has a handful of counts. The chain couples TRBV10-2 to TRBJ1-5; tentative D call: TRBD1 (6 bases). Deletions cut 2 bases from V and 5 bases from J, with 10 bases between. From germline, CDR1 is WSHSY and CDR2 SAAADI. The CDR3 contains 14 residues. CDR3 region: CASSEGQQHQPQHF. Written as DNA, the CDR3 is TGCGCCAGCAGTGAGGGACAGCAGCATCAGCCCCAGCATTTT.

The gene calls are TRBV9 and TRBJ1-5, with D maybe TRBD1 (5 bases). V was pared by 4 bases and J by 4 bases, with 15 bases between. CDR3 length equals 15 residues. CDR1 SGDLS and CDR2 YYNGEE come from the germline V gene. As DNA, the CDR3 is TGTGCCAGCAGCTCACAGACGGGGGATAATCAGCCCCAGCATTTT. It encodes CASSSQTGDNQPQHF.

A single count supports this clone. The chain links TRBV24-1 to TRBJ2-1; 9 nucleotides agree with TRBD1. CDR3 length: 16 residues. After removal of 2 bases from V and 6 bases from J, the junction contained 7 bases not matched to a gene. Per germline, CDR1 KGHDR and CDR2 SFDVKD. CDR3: CATSDSPGQGFNEQFF. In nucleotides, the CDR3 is TGTGCCACCAGTGATTCCCCGGGACAGGGATTCAATGAGCAGTTCTTC.

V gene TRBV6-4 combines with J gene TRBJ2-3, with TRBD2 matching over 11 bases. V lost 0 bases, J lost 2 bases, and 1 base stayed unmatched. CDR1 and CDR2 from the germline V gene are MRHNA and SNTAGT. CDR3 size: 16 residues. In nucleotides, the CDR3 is TGTGCCAGCAGTGACTCTAGCGGGGGGGCCACAGATACGCAGTATTTT. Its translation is CASSDSSGGATDTQYF.

In DNA, the CDR3 is TGTGCCAGCAGTCGTCCCGGCAGGGAGGCGTATGGCTACACCTTC. This gives the protein CASSRPGREAYGYTF. The J gene is TRBJ1-2, the V gene TRBV6-6, with D possibly matching TRBD1 (5 bases). Germline lookup yields CDR1 MNHNY and CDR2 SVGAGI (reference sequence). Trimming removed 5 bases at V and 5 bases at J, with 18 bases between. This CDR3 contains 15 residues.

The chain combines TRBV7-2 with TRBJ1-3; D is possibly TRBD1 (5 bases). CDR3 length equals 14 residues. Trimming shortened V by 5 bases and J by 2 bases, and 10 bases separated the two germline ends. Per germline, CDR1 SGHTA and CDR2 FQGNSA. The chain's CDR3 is CASSRRQTGNTIYF. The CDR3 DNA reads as TGTGCCAGCAGCAGGAGACAGACTGGAAACACCATATATTTT.

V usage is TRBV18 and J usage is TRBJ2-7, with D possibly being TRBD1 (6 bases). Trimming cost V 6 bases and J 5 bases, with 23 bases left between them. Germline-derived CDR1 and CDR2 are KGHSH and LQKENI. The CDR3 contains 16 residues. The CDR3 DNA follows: TGTGCCAGCTCGCCAGTTACAGGGTCCGAGGTTGACGAGCAGTACTTC. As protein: CASSPVTGSEVDEQYF.

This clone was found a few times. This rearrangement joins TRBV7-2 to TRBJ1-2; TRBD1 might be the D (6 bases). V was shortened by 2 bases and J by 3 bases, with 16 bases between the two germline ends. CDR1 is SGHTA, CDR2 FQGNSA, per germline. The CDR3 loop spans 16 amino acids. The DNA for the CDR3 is TGTGCCAGCAGCTTAAGTGGGAACTCAGGGGACTATGGCTACACCTTC. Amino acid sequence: CASSLSGNSGDYGYTF. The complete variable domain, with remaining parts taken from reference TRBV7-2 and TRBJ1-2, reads GAGVSQSPSNKVTEKGKDVELRCDPISGHTALYWYRQSLGQGLEFLIYFQGNSAPDKSGLPSDRFSAERTGGSVSTLTIQRTQQEDSAVYLCASSLSGNSGDYGYTFGSGTRLTVV.

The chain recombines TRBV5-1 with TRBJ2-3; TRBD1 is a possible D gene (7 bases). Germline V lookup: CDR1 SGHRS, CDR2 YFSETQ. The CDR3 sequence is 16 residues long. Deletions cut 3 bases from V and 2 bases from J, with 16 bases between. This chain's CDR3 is CASSSQGGRNTDTQYF. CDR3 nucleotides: TGCGCCAGCAGCTCGCAGGGGGGCCGCAACACAGATACGCAGTATTTT. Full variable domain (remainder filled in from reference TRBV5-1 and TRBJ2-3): KAGVTQTPRYLIKTRGQQVTLSCSPISGHRSVSWYQQTPGQGLQFLFEYFSETQRNKGNFPGRFSGRQFSNSRSEMNVSTLELGDSALYLCASSSQGGRNTDTQYFGPGTRLTVL.

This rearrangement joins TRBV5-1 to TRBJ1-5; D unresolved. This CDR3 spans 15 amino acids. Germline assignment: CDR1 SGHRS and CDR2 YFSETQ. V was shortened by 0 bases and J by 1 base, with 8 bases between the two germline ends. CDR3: CASSLVGGSNQPQHF. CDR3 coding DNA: TGCGCCAGCAGCTTGGTTGGAGGGAGCAATCAGCCCCAGCATTTT. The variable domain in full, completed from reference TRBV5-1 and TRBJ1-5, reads KAGVTQTPRYLIKTRGQQVTLSCSPISGHRSVSWYQQTPGQGLQFLFEYFSETQRNKGNFPGRFSGRQFSNSRSEMNVSTLELGDSALYLCASSLVGGSNQPQHFGDGTRLSIL.

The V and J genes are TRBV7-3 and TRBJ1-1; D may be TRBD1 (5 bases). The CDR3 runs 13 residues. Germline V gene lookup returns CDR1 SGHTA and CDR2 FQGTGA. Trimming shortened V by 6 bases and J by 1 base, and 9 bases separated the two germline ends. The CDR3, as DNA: TGTGCCAGCAGAGCACAGGAGAACACTGAAGCTTTCTTT. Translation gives CASRAQENTEAFF.

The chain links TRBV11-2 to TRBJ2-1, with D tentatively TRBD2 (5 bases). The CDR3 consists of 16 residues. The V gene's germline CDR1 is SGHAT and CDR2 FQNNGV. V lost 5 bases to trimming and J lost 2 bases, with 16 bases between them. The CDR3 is CASSEDLAVPYNEQFF. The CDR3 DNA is TGTGCCAGCAGCGAAGATCTAGCCGTTCCCTACAATGAGCAGTTCTTC. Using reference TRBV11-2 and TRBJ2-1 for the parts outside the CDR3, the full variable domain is EAGVAQSPRYKIIEKRQSVAFWCNPISGHATLYWYQQILGQGPKLLIQFQNNGVVDDSQLPKDRFSAERLKGVDSTLKIQPAKLEDSAVYLCASSEDLAVPYNEQFFGPGTRLTVL.

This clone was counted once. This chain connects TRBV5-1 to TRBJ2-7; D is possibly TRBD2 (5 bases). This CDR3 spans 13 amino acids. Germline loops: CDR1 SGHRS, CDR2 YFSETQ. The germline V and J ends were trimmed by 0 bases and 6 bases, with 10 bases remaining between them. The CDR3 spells CASSLARGLEQYF. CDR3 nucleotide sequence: TGCGCCAGCAGCTTGGCTCGCGGGCTCGAGCAGTACTTC.

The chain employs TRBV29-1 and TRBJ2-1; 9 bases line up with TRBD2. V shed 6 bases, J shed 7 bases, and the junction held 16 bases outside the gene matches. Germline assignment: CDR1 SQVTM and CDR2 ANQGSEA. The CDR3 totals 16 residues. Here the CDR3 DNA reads TGCAGCGTGACATATTTGGGACTAGCATCGCGGAATGAGCAGTTCTTC. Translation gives CSVTYLGLASRNEQFF.

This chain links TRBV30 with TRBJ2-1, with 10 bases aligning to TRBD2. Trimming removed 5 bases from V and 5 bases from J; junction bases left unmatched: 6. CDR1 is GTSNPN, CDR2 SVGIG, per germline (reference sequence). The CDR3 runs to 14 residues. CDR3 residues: CAWGAGGGNNEQFF. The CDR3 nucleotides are TGTGCCTGGGGAGCGGGAGGGGGAAACAATGAGCAGTTCTTC.

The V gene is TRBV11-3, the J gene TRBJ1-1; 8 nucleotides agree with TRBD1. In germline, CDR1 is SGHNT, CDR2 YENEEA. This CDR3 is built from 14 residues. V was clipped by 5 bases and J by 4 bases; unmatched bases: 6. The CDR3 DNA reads TGTGCCAGCAGCGTCGACAGGGGTGGCACTGAAGCTTTCTTT. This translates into CASSVDRGGTEAFF.

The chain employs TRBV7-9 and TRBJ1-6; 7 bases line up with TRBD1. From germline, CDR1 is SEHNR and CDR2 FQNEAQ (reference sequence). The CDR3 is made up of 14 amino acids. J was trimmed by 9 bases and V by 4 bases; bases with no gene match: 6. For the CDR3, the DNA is TGTGCCAGCAGCTCGCCGGGACAGTCTTCACCCCTCCACTTT. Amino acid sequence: CASSSPGQSSPLHF.

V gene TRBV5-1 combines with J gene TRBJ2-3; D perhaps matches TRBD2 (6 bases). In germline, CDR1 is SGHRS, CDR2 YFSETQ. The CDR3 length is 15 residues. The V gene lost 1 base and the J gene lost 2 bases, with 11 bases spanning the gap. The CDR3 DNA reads TGCGCCAGCAGCTTGTTTAGGCGGGACACAGATACGCAGTATTTT. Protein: CASSLFRRDTDTQYF.

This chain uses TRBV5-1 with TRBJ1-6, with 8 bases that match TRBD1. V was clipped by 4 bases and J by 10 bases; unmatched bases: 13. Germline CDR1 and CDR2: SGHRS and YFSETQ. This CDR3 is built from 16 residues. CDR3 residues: CASSPLGQGGSSPLHF. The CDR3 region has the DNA TGCGCCAGCAGCCCCCTCGGACAGGGAGGATCGTCACCCCTCCACTTT.

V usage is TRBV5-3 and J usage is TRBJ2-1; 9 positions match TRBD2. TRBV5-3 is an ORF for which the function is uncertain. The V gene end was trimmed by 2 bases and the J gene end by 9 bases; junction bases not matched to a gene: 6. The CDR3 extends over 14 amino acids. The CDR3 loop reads CARSFSGGRFEQFF. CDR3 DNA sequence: TGTGCCAGAAGCTTCAGCGGGGGGCGGTTTGAGCAGTTCTTC.

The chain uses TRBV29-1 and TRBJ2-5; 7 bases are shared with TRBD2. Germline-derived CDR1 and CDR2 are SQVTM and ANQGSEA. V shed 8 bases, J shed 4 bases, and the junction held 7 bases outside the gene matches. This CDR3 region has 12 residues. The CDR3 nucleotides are TGCAGCTTTGGGGGAGGGGTAGAGACCCAGTACTTC. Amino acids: CSFGGGVETQYF.

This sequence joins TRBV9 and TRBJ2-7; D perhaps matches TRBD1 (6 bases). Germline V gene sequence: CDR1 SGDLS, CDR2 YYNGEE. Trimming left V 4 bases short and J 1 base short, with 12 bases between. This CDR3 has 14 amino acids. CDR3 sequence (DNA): TGTGCCAGCAGCCCGCGACAGGCTTCCTACGAGCAGTACTTC. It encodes CASSPRQASYEQYF. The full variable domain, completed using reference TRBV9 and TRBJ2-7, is DSGVTQTPKHLITATGQRVTLRCSPRSGDLSVYWYQQSLDQGLQFLIQYYNGEERAKGNILERFSAQQFPDLHSELNLSSLELGDSALYFCASSPRQASYEQYFGPGTRLTVT.

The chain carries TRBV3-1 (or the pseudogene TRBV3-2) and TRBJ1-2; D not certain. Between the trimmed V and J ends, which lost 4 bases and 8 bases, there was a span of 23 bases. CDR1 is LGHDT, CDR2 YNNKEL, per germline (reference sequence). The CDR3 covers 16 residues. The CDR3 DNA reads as TGTGCCAGCAGCCCTAGGCGACCGGGATCTTATCACGGCTACACCTTC. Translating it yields CASSPRRPGSYHGYTF.

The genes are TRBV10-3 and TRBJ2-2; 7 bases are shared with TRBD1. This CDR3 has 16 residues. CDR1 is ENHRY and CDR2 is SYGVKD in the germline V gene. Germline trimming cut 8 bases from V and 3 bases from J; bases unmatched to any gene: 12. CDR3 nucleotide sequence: TGTGCCATCGCGAGAGTCGACAGGGTAGACACCGGGGAGCTGTTTTTT. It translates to CAIARVDRVDTGELFF.

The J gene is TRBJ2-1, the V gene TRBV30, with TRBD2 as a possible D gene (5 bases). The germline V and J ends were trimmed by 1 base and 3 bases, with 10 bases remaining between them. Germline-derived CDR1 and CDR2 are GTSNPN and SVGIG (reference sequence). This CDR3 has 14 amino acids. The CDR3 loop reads CAWSAPTSYNEQFF. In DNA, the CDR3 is TGTGCCTGGAGTGCACCAACTAGCTACAATGAGCAGTTCTTC.

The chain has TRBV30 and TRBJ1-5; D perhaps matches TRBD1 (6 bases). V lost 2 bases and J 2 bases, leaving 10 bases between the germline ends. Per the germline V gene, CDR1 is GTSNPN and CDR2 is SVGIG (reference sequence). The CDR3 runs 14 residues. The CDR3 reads CAWSKGGGNQPQHF. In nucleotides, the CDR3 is TGTGCCTGGAGTAAGGGGGGGGGCAATCAGCCCCAGCATTTT.

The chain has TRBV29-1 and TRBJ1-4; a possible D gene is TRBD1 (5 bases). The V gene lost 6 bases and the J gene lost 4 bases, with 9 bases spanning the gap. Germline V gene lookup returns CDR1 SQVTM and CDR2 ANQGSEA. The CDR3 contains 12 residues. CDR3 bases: TGCAGCGTGGGGGGACTTAATGAAAAACTGTTTTTT. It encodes CSVGGLNEKLFF.